Below, 18 T cell receptor beta chains from the same sample are listed, as sequenced in a study of blood T cell repertoires in COVID-19. Generated by immunoSEQ multiplex PCR, the TCRdb table keeps only in-frame clones and is missing some. Here the sample spans 170,000 or so clones, over 80% being singletons. The source material was peripheral blood. The receptor source for this set is a woman in her sixties or seventies with acute or convalescent COVID-19.

The gene calls are TRBV3-1 (or the pseudogene TRBV3-2) and TRBJ2-3; no reliable D call. The CDR3 runs 15 residues. CDR1 and CDR2 from the germline V gene are LGHDT and YNNKEL (reference sequence). V shed 0 bases and J shed 2 bases, with 9 bases lying between them. CDR3 sequence reads: CASSQERLYTDTQYF. The CDR3 nucleotides are TGTGCCAGCAGCCAAGAGAGACTGTACACAGATACGCAGTATTTT.

This chain joins TRBV5-6 and TRBJ1-1; 9 positions match TRBD1. Trimming at V came to 4 bases and at J to 0 bases, leaving 7 bases not matched to a gene. Looked up from germline, CDR1 is SGHDT and CDR2 is YYEEEE. CDR3 length: 16 residues. The CDR3 bases are TGTGCCAGCAGCCCAGACAGGGGGAGGTTGAACACTGAAGCTTTCTTT. This encodes CASSPDRGRLNTEAFF.

The rearrangement links TRBV5-8 to TRBJ2-4; possible D gene TRBD1, 5 bases. CDR1 and CDR2 from the germline V gene are SGHTS and YDEGEE. Deletions cut 6 bases from V and 8 bases from J, with 21 bases between. This CDR3 comprises 15 residues. CDR3 bases: TGTGCCAGCACCAACTTTAGGGCTAAAGGGGACATTCAGTACTTC. This codes for CASTNFRAKGDIQYF.

The chain has TRBV5-1 and TRBJ2-7; TRBD1 agrees at 8 bases. From germline, CDR1 is SGHRS and CDR2 YFSETQ. The CDR3 consists of 16 residues. Trimming cost V 4 bases and J 0 bases; bases outside gene matches: 9. The CDR3 DNA follows: TGCGCCAGCAGCGACGCCAGGGGGCTCAGCTCCTACGAGCAGTACTTC. The encoded protein is CASSDARGLSSYEQYF.

This chain uses TRBV4-3 with TRBJ1-4; D ambiguous. This CDR3 has 18 amino acids. Germline CDR1 and CDR2: LGHNA and YSLEER. The ends were cut back, 1 base at V and 1 base at J, with 16 bases in the middle. CDR3 nucleotides: TGCGCCAGCAGCCAAGGGGCCGGAACAGTCCTAACTAATGAAAAACTGTTTTTT. As protein: CASSQGAGTVLTNEKLFF.

This clone was picked up one time. The rearrangement uses TRBV7-6 and TRBJ1-6, with 7 nucleotides matching TRBD1. Germline CDR1 SGHVS, CDR2 FNYEAQ. The CDR3 sequence is 16 residues long. Losses at the gene ends were 4 bases for V and 8 bases for J; bases not matched to a gene: 11. The CDR3 loop is CASSSRVGGSDSPLHF. The CDR3 DNA sequence: TGTGCCAGCAGCTCTCGAGTAGGGGGCAGTGATTCACCCCTCCACTTT. The variable domain in full, completed from reference TRBV7-6 and TRBJ1-6, reads GAGVSQSPRYKVTKRGQDVALRCDPISGHVSLYWYRQALGQGPEFLTYFNYEAQQDKSGLPNDRFSAERPEGSISTLTIQRTEQRDSAMYRCASSSRVGGSDSPLHFGNGTRLTVT.

The chain couples TRBV19 to TRBJ1-5; 8 positions agree with TRBD1. Per the germline V gene, CDR1 is LNHDA and CDR2 is SQIVND (reference sequence). Unmatched junction bases numbered 5, after V lost 3 bases and J lost 7 bases. This CDR3 has 14 amino acids. In DNA form, the CDR3 reads TGTGCCAGTAGTATGTCAGGGGGCCGGCAGCCCCAGCATTTT. Protein: CASSMSGGRQPQHF.

This chain uses TRBV7-2 with TRBJ2-3; TRBD2 matches at 11 bases. The CDR3 consists of 14 residues. Trimming took 4 bases from V and 6 from J; bases not matched to a gene: 3. The germline V gene encodes CDR1 SGHTA and CDR2 FQGNSA. DNA of the CDR3: TGTGCCAGCAGCTCACTAGCGGGGGTGGATACGCAGTATTTT. Amino acids: CASSSLAGVDTQYF.

This clone has just a few counts. DNA of the CDR3: TGTGCCAGCAGCTTGGCCCCCTTAGCGGGGGGCGGTAGAGATACGCAGTATTTT. Translating it yields CASSLAPLAGGGRDTQYF. V gene TRBV5-4 combines with J gene TRBJ2-3, with 10 nucleotides matching TRBD2. With 0 bases clipped from V and 5 bases from J, the junction kept 12 bases outside the gene matches. The CDR3 is 18 residues long. Germline-derived CDR1 and CDR2 are SGHNT and YYREEE (reference sequence).

The chain has TRBV6-5 and TRBJ2-5; the match to TRBD2 covers 11 bases. Germline CDR1 MNHEY, CDR2 SVGAGI. The CDR3 runs 15 residues. V lost 6 bases to trimming and J lost 3 bases; unmatched junction nucleotides: 6. The CDR3 here is CASRGAGLAEETQYF. CDR3 nucleotides: TGTGCCAGCAGGGGCGCGGGACTAGCGGAAGAGACCCAGTACTTC.

The rearrangement uses TRBV24-1 and TRBJ2-1, with 9 bases lining up with TRBD1. The CDR3 is made up of 16 amino acids. Germline V gene data show CDR1 as KGHDR and CDR2 as SFDVKD. Trimming took 0 bases from V and 9 from J; bases not matched to a gene: 8. CDR3 sequence (DNA): TGTGCCACCAGTGATTTGTGGGACAGGGAAATCGGTGAGCAGTTCTTC. Encoded protein: CATSDLWDREIGEQFF.

Here the CDR3 reads CASSLRGRSNQPQHF. In DNA, the CDR3 is TGTGCCAGCAGCTTGCGGGGTAGAAGCAATCAGCCCCAGCATTTT. The chain combines TRBV5-8 with TRBJ1-5; D is uncertain. Trimming shortened V by 1 base and J by 1 base, and 9 bases separated the two germline ends. The CDR3 has 15 residues. CDR1 SGHTS and CDR2 YDEGEE come from the germline V gene.

This clone was counted between two and nine times. V gene TRBV18 combines with J gene TRBJ1-5; 10 nucleotides line up with TRBD1. V was pared by 8 bases and J by 7 bases, with 5 bases of the junction left unmatched. This CDR3 spans 13 amino acids. The germline gives CDR1 KGHSH, CDR2 LQKENI. The CDR3 region is CASDGTGEQPQHF. In DNA form, the CDR3 reads TGTGCCAGCGACGGGACAGGGGAACAGCCCCAGCATTTT. Full variable domain (rest looked up from reference TRBV18 and TRBJ1-5): NAGVMQNPRHLVRRRGQEARLRCSPMKGHSHVYWYRQLPEEGLKFMVYLQKENIIDESGMPKERFSAEFPKEGPSILRIQQVVRGDSAAYFCASDGTGEQPQHFGDGTRLSIL.

The V call is TRBV5-1, the J call TRBJ1-6; TRBD1 might be the D (6 bases). Germline CDR1 is SGHRS and CDR2 is YFSETQ. The CDR3 consists of 15 residues. Trimming cost V 0 bases and J 7 bases, with 11 bases left between them. Here the CDR3 reads CASSLAAGQNSPLHF. The DNA of the CDR3 is TGCGCCAGCAGCTTGGCCGCAGGACAGAATTCACCCCTCCACTTT. Based on the CDR3 plus reference TRBV5-1 and TRBJ1-6, the full variable domain is KAGVTQTPRYLIKTRGQQVTLSCSPISGHRSVSWYQQTPGQGLQFLFEYFSETQRNKGNFPGRFSGRQFSNSRSEMNVSTLELGDSALYLCASSLAAGQNSPLHFGNGTRLTVT.

The chain joins TRBV29-1 to TRBJ2-2; D perhaps matches TRBD1 (6 bases). CDR1 is SQVTM and CDR2 is ANQGSEA in the germline V gene. V dropped 3 bases and J dropped 2 bases, with 10 bases sitting between them. This CDR3 has 14 residues. The CDR3 here is CSVDKGGNTGELFF. The CDR3 DNA sequence: TGCAGCGTTGATAAAGGGGGTAACACCGGGGAGCTGTTTTTT.

The genes are TRBV27 and TRBJ1-6; D is perhaps TRBD1 (5 bases). Looked up from germline, CDR1 is MNHEY and CDR2 is SMNVEV (reference sequence). V was clipped by 8 bases and J by 0 bases, with 20 bases between them. This CDR3 is built from 18 residues. This chain's CDR3 is CASCPLGGAGSYNSPLHF. As DNA, the CDR3 is TGTGCCAGCTGCCCCTTGGGAGGGGCTGGCTCCTATAATTCACCCCTCCACTTT.

Points on this clone: Additional DNA sequences in this sample encode the identical CDR3. The chain joins TRBV5-1 to TRBJ1-1; TRBD1 agrees at 8 bases. Germline CDR1 SGHRS, CDR2 YFSETQ. CDR3 length: 14 residues. V dropped 2 bases and J dropped 4; count of bases not matched to a gene: 4. In DNA form, the CDR3 reads TGCGCCAGCAGCTTACAGGGGGGAGGCACTGAAGCTTTCTTT. This encodes CASSLQGGGTEAFF.

The rearrangement joins TRBV3-1 (or the pseudogene TRBV3-2) to TRBJ2-3; 12 positions match TRBD2. Germline loops: CDR1 LGHDT, CDR2 YNNKEL (reference sequence). V trimming: 4 bases; J trimming: 2 bases; junction bases outside the gene matches: 7. The CDR3 contains 17 residues. The CDR3 sequence: CASSRTSGGPHTDTQYF. CDR3 sequence (DNA): TGTGCCAGCAGCCGAACTAGCGGGGGGCCCCACACAGATACGCAGTATTTT.